Below, one T cell receptor (beta chain) is given with its context. This clone occurred a few times. Its antigen is currently not known. The junction departs from germline at one end; a sequencing error may be responsible. Per the germline V gene, SGHRS is the CDR1 and YFSETQ is the CDR2. There are 12 amino acids in the CDR3, from cysteine to phenylalanine inclusive. Of the read, only the CDR3 DNA is kept; its 36 bases are in frame from base 1. Libraries were constructed by PCR. The sequencer was an Illumina HiSeq 4000. High-throughput sequencing was used to profile the TCR beta-chain CDR3 region of each patient. The study's own analysis went as follows. The researchers built a classifier to tell apart papillary thyroid cancer patients with distant metastasis, based on CDR3 differences among clinicopathological groups. The Shannon index was used to assess repertoire diversity, and the Morisita-Horn index was used to assess tumor-blood repertoire similarity. The public reads were reprocessed in TCRdb via fastp at Q25 and MiXCR, keeping in-frame beta chains. For this entry, the V and J calls and clone size follow TCRdb and not the study's own pipeline. Recorded for this sample are 25,000 to 30,000 clones; roughly 15% of them occurred a single time. Of the sample, 3.5% to 4.5% falls within the top ten clones.

The data were taken from a study of metastatic and nonmetastatic thyroid tumors (TCRdb year 2020). Background on the whole study: Repertoires from peripheral blood and from tumor or nodule tissue samples of malignant and benign thyroid patients were compared.

No patient had received any treatment before thyroid surgery. Using T-cell receptor beta sequencing, the study looked back at clinical samples from patients collected from about 2011 to 2018. Points the paper makes about the study in general: TCR beta diversity was reported as significantly higher in malignant tumors than in benign nodules, in both blood and tumor samples.

Sequencing was performed on blood. This TCR derives from a female donor with papillary thyroid cancer or a benign thyroid nodule (not recorded which). Some clones in this sample may be carry-over from other donors' samples. The chain is encoded by TRBV5-1 joined to TRBJ1-2; TRBD1 is perhaps the D gene, given 5 matching bases. Read as DNA, the sequence is TGCGCCAGCAGCTTCGCGGGGGGTGGCTTCACCTTT. Protein translation: CASSFAGGGFTF.